This T cell receptor beta chain was sequenced during a study of a mutant IDH1 vaccine in newly diagnosed glioma. The overall study: Vaccination was launched 4-6 weeks after radiotherapy alone, or with temozolomide cycles. It was radiotherapy, temozolomide, or both that patients received previously, with most receiving both. Whole-study findings and limits: Across multiple MHC alleles, 80% to 95% of patients had vaccine-induced responses.

The time point denotes: week 23, last vaccination. Vaccinated patients received 300 ug of mutant IDH1 20-mer peptide per dose, with topical imiquimod. Concerning this clone: Its antigen is unidentified.

Generated by immunoSEQ multiplex PCR, the TCRdb table keeps only in-frame clones and is missing some. The sample lists roughly 74,000 clones; approximately 85% were seen once. The CDR3 is made up of 14 amino acids. The V gene's germline CDR1 is MNHEY and CDR2 SMNVEV (reference sequence). The ends were cut back, 2 bases at V and 3 bases at J, with 11 bases in the middle. This chain connects TRBV27 to TRBJ2-7; a possible D gene is TRBD2 (7 bases). The source of this sequence is a woman aged 50 to 60 with glioma. Sample: PBMCs, taken from a glioma patient whose treatment included an IDH1 peptide vaccine. CDR3 protein: CASSLGGANYEQYF. In DNA form, the CDR3 reads TGTGCCAGCAGTTTAGGGGGGGCCAACTACGAGCAGTACTTC.